The 9 T cell receptor beta chains reported below all come from one sample, sequenced in a study of shared clonotypes between healthy human individuals. It was CD45RO-negative cells, positively selected for CCR7, that made up naive CD8 cells, with terminally differentiated effector memory CD45RA+ cells excluded. The assay was immunoSEQ multiplex PCR, and TCRdb's table has in-frame clones only and misses some. The table lists roughly 1,800,000 clones, around 96% of them singletons. Sequenced sample: naive CD8+ T cells sorted from blood. The source of these receptors is a young man in good health.

Comments on this clone: Relative to the germline gene, one junction end is altered; a read error may explain this. The V and J genes are TRBV7-7 and TRBJ2-5; perhaps TRBD1 as D (5 bases). Germline V gives CDR1 SSHAT, CDR2 FNYEAQ (reference sequence). The length of the CDR3 is 17 residues. The CDR3 spells CASSLAAYSGLRETQYF. CDR3 coding DNA: TGTGCTAGCAGCTTAGCCGCGTACTCAGGGTTACGGGAGACCCAGTACTTC.

The CDR3 sequence is CASSSRTRVIGGNQPQHF. CDR3 sequence (DNA): TGTGCCAGCAGTTCCCGGACCAGGGTGATAGGCGGCAATCAGCCCCAGCATTTT. V usage is TRBV27 and J usage is TRBJ1-5, with a tentative D call TRBD1 (5 bases). CDR1 is MNHEY, CDR2 SMNVEV, per germline (reference sequence). This CDR3 has 18 residues. V was shortened by 4 bases and J by 2 bases, with 21 bases between the two germline ends.

This clone was recorded only once. V gene TRBV27 combines with J gene TRBJ1-1; 7 bases match TRBD1. The CDR3 covers 14 residues. J gave up 7 bases and V 5 bases, and 10 bases lay outside the gene matches. Germline V gives CDR1 MNHEY, CDR2 SMNVEV (reference sequence). This chain's CDR3 is CASSLRQGGNEAFF. For the CDR3, the DNA is TGTGCCAGCAGTCTCCGACAGGGAGGAAATGAAGCTTTCTTT.

The rearrangement links TRBV9 to TRBJ2-7; 7 bases fit TRBD1. Germline V gene sequence: CDR1 SGDLS, CDR2 YYNGEE. This CDR3 region has 14 residues. V lost 2 bases to trimming and J lost 3 bases; unmatched junction nucleotides: 5. CDR3 sequence: CASSVAGTDYEQYF. DNA of the CDR3: TGTGCCAGCAGCGTCGCCGGGACAGACTACGAGCAGTACTTC.

A word on this clone: This sample also contains other DNA sequences that code for the same CDR3. The chain uses TRBV11-2 and TRBJ2-7; the D is unclear. V gave up 2 bases and J gave up 3 bases, with 8 bases separating them. The CDR3 runs 13 residues. Germline-derived CDR1 and CDR2 are SGHAT and FQNNGV. Here the CDR3 DNA reads TGTGCCAGCAGCTTATCATCGGACTACGAGCAGTACTTC. Amino acid sequence: CASSLSSDYEQYF.

This chain uses TRBV6-5 with TRBJ2-1; 9 bases are a match to TRBD2. V trimming: 0 bases; J trimming: 7 bases; junction bases outside the gene matches: 7. Germline V lookup: CDR1 MNHEY, CDR2 SVGAGI. The CDR3 runs 16 residues. CDR3 bases: TGTGCCAGCAGTTACTCACCTAGCGGGATTAGGAATGAGCAGTTCTTC. It specifies CASSYSPSGIRNEQFF.

A word on this clone: The identical CDR3 is also encoded by other nucleotide sequences in the sample. The V and J genes are TRBV7-9 and TRBJ2-7, with D maybe TRBD2 (5 bases). Germline values: CDR1 SEHNR, CDR2 FQNEAQ (reference sequence). This CDR3 has 13 amino acids. The V end lost 0 bases, the J end lost 2 bases, and 5 bases lay between the germline ends. The CDR3 protein is CASSLAGAYEQYF. The CDR3 DNA sequence: TGTGCCAGCAGCTTAGCCGGGGCCTACGAGCAGTACTTC. The full variable domain, with the rest looked up from reference TRBV7-9 and TRBJ2-7, is DTGVSQNPRHKITKRGQNVTFRCDPISEHNRLYWYRQTLGQGPEFLTYFQNEAQLEKSRLLSDRFSAERPKGSFSTLEIQRTEQGDSAMYLCASSLAGAYEQYFGPGTRLTVT.

The chain uses TRBV4-1 and TRBJ1-1; possible D gene TRBD1, 5 bases. Trimming removed 3 bases from V and 4 bases from J, with 15 bases in between. Per the germline V gene, CDR1 is MGHRA and CDR2 is YSYEKL. This CDR3 has 15 amino acids. The CDR3 region is CASSQGLQGPTEAFF. CDR3 coding DNA: TGCGCCAGCAGCCAGGGCCTCCAGGGTCCCACTGAAGCTTTCTTT.

V is TRBV19 and J is TRBJ1-5; TRBD1 might be the D (6 bases). The V end lost 3 bases, the J end lost 6 bases, and 36 bases lay between the germline ends. The length of the CDR3 is 22 residues. Germline V gives CDR1 LNHDA, CDR2 SQIVND (reference sequence). The DNA of the CDR3 is TGTGCCAGTAGTATCCCGTCCTCCTCAGGGGCGATGGCCGACTACGGTACTCAGCCCCAGCATTTT. It yields the protein CASSIPSSSGAMADYGTQPQHF. Looking up the rest from reference TRBV19 and TRBJ1-5 gives the full variable domain: DGGITQSPKYLFRKEGQNVTLSCEQNLNHDAMYWYRQDPGQGLRLIYYSQIVNDFQKGDIAEGYSVSREKKESFPLTVTSAQKNPTAFYLCASSIPSSSGAMADYGTQPQHFGDGTRLSIL.